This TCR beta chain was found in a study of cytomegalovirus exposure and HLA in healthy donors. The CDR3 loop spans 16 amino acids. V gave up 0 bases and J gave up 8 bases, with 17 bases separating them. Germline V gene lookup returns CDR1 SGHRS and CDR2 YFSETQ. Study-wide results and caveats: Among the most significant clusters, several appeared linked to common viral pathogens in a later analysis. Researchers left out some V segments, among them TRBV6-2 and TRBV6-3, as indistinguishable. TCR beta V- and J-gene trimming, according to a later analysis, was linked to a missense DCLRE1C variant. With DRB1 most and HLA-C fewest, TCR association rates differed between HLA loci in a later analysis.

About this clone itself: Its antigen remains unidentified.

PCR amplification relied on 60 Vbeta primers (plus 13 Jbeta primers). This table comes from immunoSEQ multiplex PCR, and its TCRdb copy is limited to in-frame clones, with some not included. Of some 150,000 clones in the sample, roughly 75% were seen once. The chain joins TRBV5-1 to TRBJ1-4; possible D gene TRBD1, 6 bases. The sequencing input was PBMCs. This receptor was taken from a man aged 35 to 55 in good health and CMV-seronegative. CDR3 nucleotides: TGCGCCAGCAGCTTGGCCGGGAGGGGGGCAAACGAAAAACTGTTTTTT. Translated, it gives CASSLAGRGANEKLFF.